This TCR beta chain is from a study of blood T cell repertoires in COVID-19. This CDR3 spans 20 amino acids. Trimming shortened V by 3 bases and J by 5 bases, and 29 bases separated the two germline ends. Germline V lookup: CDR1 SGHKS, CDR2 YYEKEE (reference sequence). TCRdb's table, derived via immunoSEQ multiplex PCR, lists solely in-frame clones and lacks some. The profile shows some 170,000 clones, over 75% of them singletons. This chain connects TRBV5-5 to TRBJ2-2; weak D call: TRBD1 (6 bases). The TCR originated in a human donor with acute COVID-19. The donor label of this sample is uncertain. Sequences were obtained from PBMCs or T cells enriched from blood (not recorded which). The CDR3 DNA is TGTGCCAGCAGCTCGGGACGGGTTCGGAGAGGGCGAACAGGGACCGGGGAGCTGTTTTTT. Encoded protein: CASSSGRVRRGRTGTGELFF.